A selection of T cell receptor beta chains follows, all from one sample in a study of cytomegalovirus exposure and HLA in healthy donors. Clones were read by immunoSEQ multiplex PCR, and TCRdb kept only the in-frame ones, dropping some. The repertoire shows about 74,000 clones; the top ten hold around 7.5%. Sequencing was carried out using PBMCs. Receptor source: a female donor in good health and CMV-seropositive. Each CDR3 is given without its conserved first and last residue. Fields, in order: CDR3 protein, J gene, V gene.

CDR3 protein: ASSATRTGSNEQF; J gene: TRBJ2-1; V gene: TRBV28
CDR3 protein: ASLRDRGNTGELF; J gene: TRBJ2-2; V gene: TRBV6-6
CDR3 protein: ASSPVLGRRGTTSTDTQY; J gene: TRBJ2-3; V gene: TRBV27
CDR3 protein: ASSQDPAGHPGGSPLH; J gene: TRBJ1-6; V gene: TRBV4-3
CDR3 protein: ASSAYNSPLH; J gene: TRBJ1-6; V gene: TRBV6-6
CDR3 protein: ASSLGAGQVNTEAF; J gene: TRBJ1-1; V gene: TRBV5-1
CDR3 protein: ASTLGTGLRGVNEKLF; J gene: TRBJ1-4; V gene: TRBV7-2
CDR3 protein: ASGERENYEQY; J gene: TRBJ2-7; V gene: TRBV6-1
CDR3 protein: ASSEIRGGSTGELF; J gene: TRBJ2-2; V gene: TRBV2
CDR3 protein: ASSATTGTEAF; J gene: TRBJ1-1; V gene: TRBV9
CDR3 protein: ASSRDRDADTQY; J gene: TRBJ2-3; V gene: TRBV11-3
CDR3 protein: ASSSSRQNTEAF; J gene: TRBJ1-1; V gene: TRBV5-1
CDR3 protein: ASSFSGSYNEQF; J gene: TRBJ2-1; V gene: TRBV5-4
CDR3 protein: ASSLAGGPTHGTQY; J gene: TRBJ2-5; V gene: TRBV7-9
CDR3 protein: ASSSNLQGEPQH; J gene: TRBJ1-5; V gene: TRBV9
CDR3 protein: ASSPTRTARDTEAF; J gene: TRBJ1-1; V gene: TRBV7-9
CDR3 protein: ASNPPGGSTEAF; J gene: TRBJ1-1; V gene: TRBV6-1
CDR3 protein: ASSMDRVLTEAF; J gene: TRBJ1-1; V gene: TRBV19
CDR3 protein: ASGGGLGDTIY; J gene: TRBJ1-3; V gene: TRBV9
CDR3 protein: ASSPPEGTAYEQY; J gene: TRBJ2-7; V gene: TRBV18
CDR3 protein: ASGPLGDQPQH; J gene: TRBJ1-5; V gene: TRBV12-5
CDR3 protein: ASSQGQGDSPLH; J gene: TRBJ1-6; V gene: TRBV5-1
CDR3 protein: ASSVNRGYEQY; J gene: TRBJ2-7; V gene: TRBV10-1
CDR3 protein: ASSLAPGDGTEAF; J gene: TRBJ1-1; V gene: TRBV7-8
CDR3 protein: ASSRGQGTYNEQF; J gene: TRBJ2-1; V gene: TRBV5-1
CDR3 protein: ASSLAQGSGGRQETQY; J gene: TRBJ2-5; V gene: TRBV7-2
CDR3 protein: ASSHWRRVLAGAPGRYEQY; J gene: TRBJ2-7; V gene: TRBV14